A single sample is the source of the 30 T cell receptor beta chains below, sequenced in a study of beta chain features in type 1 diabetes. These receptors lack a known antigen. Isolated RNA was reverse transcribed in full, so expressed TCRB transcripts were sequenced. Sequencing was performed with immunoSEQ multiplex PCR; in TCRdb, only in-frame clones are kept and a portion is missing. The repertoire consists of 280,000 or so clones, with 14% to 15% occurring once and the leading ten covering 0.015% to 0.019%. General study findings and limits: Type 1 diabetes patients had TCRB CDR3s that were shorter (moderately but significantly so) in all four CD4+ subsets.

Sequencing was performed on naive CD4+ T cells from blood. These receptors came from a man aged 18 to 35 with type 1 diabetes.

The chain couples TRBV15 to TRBJ2-5, with a weak D call TRBD1 (6 bases). Germline CDR1 reads LNHNV; CDR2 reads YYDKDF (reference sequence). CDR3 length: 13 residues. Trimming took off 5 bases at V and 5 bases at J, with 12 bases between the two ends. As DNA, the CDR3 is TGTGCCACCAGCCCCAGGGGAGCCGAGACCCAGTACTTC. It is translated as CATSPRGAETQYF.

The chain employs TRBV29-1 and TRBJ2-1; D perhaps matches TRBD2 (5 bases). There are 13 residues in the CDR3. CDR1 and CDR2 (germline): SQVTM, ANQGSEA. The ends were cut back, 4 bases at V and 3 bases at J, with 10 bases in the middle. CDR3 loop: CSVGLAGYNEQFF. The CDR3 nucleotides read TGCAGCGTTGGCCTAGCCGGCTACAATGAGCAGTTCTTC.

V gene TRBV5-4 combines with J gene TRBJ2-3; 7 nucleotides match TRBD2. Trimming took 4 bases from V and 5 from J; bases not matched to a gene: 7. CDR3 length: 14 amino acids. Per the germline V gene, CDR1 is SGHNT and CDR2 is YYREEE (reference sequence). CDR3 coding DNA: TGTGCCAGCAGCCCGCAGTGGGGGGGAGATACGCAGTATTTT. It is translated as CASSPQWGGDTQYF.

This clone has a handful of counts. The genes are TRBV5-4 and TRBJ2-7; the D gene is possibly TRBD2 (7 bases). Trimming took off 2 bases at V and 0 bases at J, with 9 bases between the two ends. CDR1 SGHNT and CDR2 YYREEE come from the germline V gene (reference sequence). This CDR3 is 14 amino acids long. CDR3 in amino acids: CASSFGGRSYEQYF. Written as DNA, the CDR3 is TGTGCCAGCAGCTTCGGGGGGCGCTCCTACGAGCAGTACTTC.

The rearrangement joins TRBV7-2 to TRBJ2-7; a possible D gene is TRBD1 (5 bases). The CDR3 length is 15 residues. Looked up from germline, CDR1 is SGHTA and CDR2 is FQGNSA. Trimming took 5 bases from V and 8 from J, leaving 22 bases between them. The CDR3 region has the DNA TGTGCCAGCAGCCAGGTTCTAGGGGAATTTACGCAGCAGTACTTC. It yields the protein CASSQVLGEFTQQYF.

The chain joins TRBV6-5 to TRBJ2-3; TRBD2 matches 10 bases. CDR3 length: 14 amino acids. Trimming at V came to 6 bases and at J to 2 bases, leaving 2 bases not matched to a gene. Germline V lookup: CDR1 MNHEY, CDR2 SVGAGI. The CDR3 nucleotides are TGTGCCAGCAGCAGCGGGAGGGTCACAGATACGCAGTATTTT. Translating gives CASSSGRVTDTQYF.

This clone was recorded a few times. The chain carries TRBV4-3 and TRBJ2-5; 9 bases match TRBD2. Germline CDR1 LGHNA, CDR2 YSLEER. The CDR3 covers 15 residues. V lost 1 base to trimming and J lost 3 bases; unmatched junction nucleotides: 3. Written as DNA, the CDR3 is TGCGCCAGCAGCCAAGGGGTAGCGGGAGAAGAGACCCAGTACTTC. It is translated as CASSQGVAGEETQYF.

J is TRBJ2-3 and V is TRBV4-3, with 7 nucleotides matching TRBD2. The CDR3 is made up of 17 amino acids. Germline V gene data show CDR1 as LGHNA and CDR2 as YSLEER. V shed 2 bases and J 3 bases; nucleotides not matched to a gene: 11. The CDR3 sequence: CASSQRPASGTTDTQYF. The CDR3 coding sequence is TGCGCCAGCAGCCAACGGCCGGCTAGCGGTACAACAGATACGCAGTATTTT.

V and J are TRBV5-1 and TRBJ1-1, with 7 bases lining up with TRBD1. Germline V gene data show CDR1 as SGHRS and CDR2 as YFSETQ. V lost 4 bases and J lost 3; bases outside the gene matches: 9. The CDR3 runs to 15 residues. The CDR3 region has the DNA TGCGCCAGCAGCCCTAAAACAGGGGCGGACACTGAAGCTTTCTTT. This gives the protein CASSPKTGADTEAFF.

This clone has only a few counts. J is TRBJ2-7 and V is TRBV19; 9 bases are a match to TRBD1. Germline V gives CDR1 LNHDA, CDR2 SQIVND (reference sequence). The CDR3 totals 15 residues. The trim removed 5 bases at V and 3 bases at J, leaving 8 bases unmatched. CDR3 amino acids: CASSLGQGGFYEQYF. In DNA form, the CDR3 reads TGTGCCAGTAGTCTGGGACAGGGAGGTTTCTACGAGCAGTACTTC.

The rearrangement joins TRBV15 to TRBJ1-5; D is possibly TRBD1 (5 bases). The CDR3 is 15 amino acids. The V end was cut by 1 base, the J end by 2 bases, with 9 bases between. The germline gives CDR1 LNHNV, CDR2 YYDKDF (reference sequence). The chain's CDR3 is CATSRAGGGNQPQHF. Here the CDR3 DNA reads TGTGCCACCAGCAGAGCCGGGGGGGGCAATCAGCCCCAGCATTTT.

The gene calls are TRBV6-6 and TRBJ2-7, with 11 bases aligning to TRBD2. V shed 6 bases and J 3 bases; nucleotides not matched to a gene: 10. Per the germline V gene, CDR1 is MNHNY and CDR2 is SVGAGI (reference sequence). The CDR3 consists of 16 residues. The CDR3 DNA follows: TGTGCCAGCAGCGGCGCCGGGACTAGCGGTGACTACGAGCAGTACTTC. Its protein is CASSGAGTSGDYEQYF.

This clone was found a few times. The chain recombines TRBV7-9 with TRBJ2-5, with D perhaps TRBD1 (6 bases). Trimming pared 2 bases from V and 1 base from J, leaving 11 bases between. Germline-derived CDR1 and CDR2 are SEHNR and FQNEAQ (reference sequence). The CDR3 has 15 amino acids. CDR3 loop: CASSLRETGQETQYF. CDR3 DNA: TGTGCCAGCAGCTTACGAGAGACAGGCCAAGAGACCCAGTACTTC.

The V gene is TRBV4-3, the J gene TRBJ2-7, with no clear D. Germline values: CDR1 LGHNA, CDR2 YSLEER. The CDR3 sequence is 18 residues long. Trimming removed 0 bases at V and 0 bases at J, with 18 bases between. CDR3 bases: TGCGCCAGCAGCCAAGATGTAAAATTCCCCGGTAGCTCCTACGAGCAGTACTTC. Translated, it gives CASSQDVKFPGSSYEQYF.

This clone has only a few counts. V usage is TRBV7-2 and J usage is TRBJ2-5, with 9 nucleotides matching TRBD2. With 1 base clipped from V and 9 bases from J, the junction kept 12 bases outside the gene matches. This CDR3 has 16 residues. Germline values: CDR1 SGHTA, CDR2 FQGNSA. The CDR3 DNA reads TGTGCCAGCAGCTTAGTCGCGGGAGGGGCCCAGGGGGCCCAGTACTTC. Translating it yields CASSLVAGGAQGAQYF.

This clone was recorded a few times. This rearrangement joins TRBV18 to TRBJ2-3, with D possibly TRBD1 on 5 matching bases. Per the germline V gene, CDR1 is KGHSH and CDR2 is LQKENI. This CDR3 has 14 amino acids. Trimming removed 1 base from V and 0 bases from J, with 5 bases in between. CDR3 bases: TGTGCCAGCTCACCACGGGGCAGCACAGATACGCAGTATTTT. Translating it yields CASSPRGSTDTQYF.

This clone was found once. V gene TRBV30 combines with J gene TRBJ1-2; 7 bases are a match to TRBD1. Germline V gene data show CDR1 as GTSNPN and CDR2 as SVGIG (reference sequence). The J segment lost 8 bases and the V segment lost 4 bases, leaving 19 bases of the junction unmatched. The CDR3 runs to 16 residues. This chain's CDR3 is CAWTQPRDHSGGGYTF. The DNA of the CDR3 is TGTGCCTGGACGCAGCCGAGGGACCATTCAGGGGGGGGCTACACCTTC.

This clone was counted only a few times. J is TRBJ1-5 and V is TRBV7-9; D unresolved. Germline CDR1 is SEHNR and CDR2 is FQNEAQ (reference sequence). The CDR3 contains 13 residues. The ends were cut back, 5 bases at V and 5 bases at J, with 10 bases in the middle. CDR3 in amino acids: CASSPSGYQPQHF. The CDR3 DNA is TGTGCCAGCAGCCCATCGGGATATCAGCCCCAGCATTTT.

The chain has TRBV28 and TRBJ1-4; 8 nucleotides line up with TRBD1. V shed 4 bases, J shed 2 bases, and the junction held 9 bases outside the gene matches. This CDR3 spans 17 amino acids. Germline values: CDR1 MDHEN, CDR2 SYDVKM. The CDR3 nucleotides are TGTGCCAGCAGTTGGGGAGGACAGGGTGTTACTAATGAAAAACTGTTTTTT. Residues: CASSWGGQGVTNEKLFF.

The chain couples TRBV27 to TRBJ2-5; 9 nucleotides line up with TRBD2. The V gene's germline CDR1 is MNHEY and CDR2 SMNVEV (reference sequence). After removal of 2 bases from V and 7 bases from J, the junction contained 2 bases not matched to a gene. The CDR3 runs to 13 residues. In nucleotides, the CDR3 is TGTGCCAGCAGTTTAGCGGGGGGGCCGACCCAGTACTTC. Protein: CASSLAGGPTQYF.

The V gene is TRBV6-6, the J gene TRBJ2-5; 8 bases are shared with TRBD2. After removal of 3 bases from V and 4 bases from J, the junction contained 10 bases not matched to a gene. The CDR3 runs to 16 residues. Germline CDR1 and CDR2: MNHNY and SVGAGI (reference sequence). The chain's CDR3 is CASSYTGRGERETQYF. CDR3 DNA: TGTGCCAGCAGTTATACTGGGCGGGGGGAACGAGAGACCCAGTACTTC.

This clone turned up a few times. The chain joins TRBV28 to TRBJ1-1; D may be TRBD1 (5 bases). This CDR3 contains 15 residues. The germline V gene encodes CDR1 MDHEN and CDR2 SYDVKM. V was shortened by 1 base and J by 5 bases, with 14 bases between the two germline ends. The CDR3 DNA reads TGTGCCAGCAGTTTATACCGGCAGGGTGGGACTGAAGCTTTCTTT. Its translation is CASSLYRQGGTEAFF. Variable domain in full (rest from reference TRBV28 and TRBJ1-1): DVKVTQSSRYLVKRTGEKVFLECVQDMDHENMFWYRQDPGLGLRLIYFSYDVKMKEKGDIPEGYSVSREKKERFSLILESASTNQTSMYLCASSLYRQGGTEAFFGQGTRLTVV.

The count of this clone is one. V is TRBV7-9 and J is TRBJ1-2, with no clear D. Trimming cost V 3 bases and J 5 bases, with 10 bases left between them. The CDR3 extends over 13 amino acids. Germline V lookup: CDR1 SEHNR, CDR2 FQNEAQ (reference sequence). As DNA, the CDR3 is TGTGCCAGCAGCTTTGCCAGAAATTATGGCTACACCTTC. Amino acid sequence: CASSFARNYGYTF.

In this sample, this clone turned up a few times. This sequence joins TRBV10-3 and TRBJ2-7; D is perhaps TRBD1 (5 bases). Germline V gives CDR1 ENHRY, CDR2 SYGVKD. CDR3 length equals 12 residues. The ends were cut back, 4 bases at V and 2 bases at J, with 6 bases in the middle. Here the CDR3 reads CAISAGTYEQYF. The CDR3 bases are TGTGCCATCAGTGCAGGGACCTACGAGCAGTACTTC.

This sequence joins TRBV5-1 and TRBJ2-1, with TRBD2 identical over 8 bases. Trimming took 3 bases from V and 3 from J; bases not matched to a gene: 2. This CDR3 comprises 14 residues. From germline, CDR1 is SGHRS and CDR2 YFSETQ. The CDR3 spells CASSSSGGYNEQFF. The CDR3 nucleotides read TGCGCCAGCAGCTCGAGCGGGGGCTACAATGAGCAGTTCTTC. The variable domain in full, completed from reference TRBV5-1 and TRBJ2-1, reads KAGVTQTPRYLIKTRGQQVTLSCSPISGHRSVSWYQQTPGQGLQFLFEYFSETQRNKGNFPGRFSGRQFSNSRSEMNVSTLELGDSALYLCASSSSGGYNEQFFGPGTRLTVL.

V and J are TRBV5-6 and TRBJ1-2; D may be TRBD1 (6 bases). CDR1 is SGHDT, CDR2 YYEEEE, per germline. The length of the CDR3 is 13 residues. Trimming cost V 4 bases and J 4 bases, with 11 bases left between them. The CDR3 spells CASSQDRTYGYTF. CDR3 sequence (DNA): TGTGCCAGCAGCCAAGACAGGACCTATGGCTACACCTTC.

This clone has a handful of counts. This chain connects TRBV18 to TRBJ2-7; 11 bases agree with TRBD1. The CDR3 has 16 amino acids. Germline loops: CDR1 KGHSH, CDR2 LQKENI. V dropped 4 bases and J dropped 3; count of bases not matched to a gene: 8. CDR3 sequence: CASSLNPGTGGYEQYF. The CDR3 DNA is TGTGCCAGCTCACTGAACCCCGGGACAGGGGGCTACGAGCAGTACTTC.

This clone was detected a few times. The genes are TRBV5-1 and TRBJ1-1, with TRBD1 matching over 7 bases. CDR1 and CDR2 from the germline V gene are SGHRS and YFSETQ. V shed 4 bases, J shed 7 bases, and the junction held 7 bases outside the gene matches. The CDR3 covers 13 residues. CDR3 sequence reads: CASSPTGAIEAFF. DNA for the CDR3: TGCGCCAGCAGCCCCACAGGGGCCATTGAAGCTTTCTTT.

As DNA, the CDR3 is TGCAGCGTTGTCGGGGATCGGGACACTGAAGCTTTCTTT. The encoded protein is CSVVGDRDTEAFF. The chain joins TRBV29-1 to TRBJ1-1; no clear D. V was trimmed by 4 bases and J by 3 bases, leaving 12 bases between them. Germline V CDR1 and CDR2: SQVTM, ANQGSEA. The CDR3 has 13 amino acids.

J is TRBJ1-3 and V is TRBV29-1; 12 positions agree with TRBD1. The V segment lost 6 bases and the J segment 3 bases; nucleotides outside the gene matches: 6. CDR1 is SQVTM, CDR2 ANQGSEA, per germline. This CDR3 has 15 residues. CDR3 nucleotide sequence: TGCAGCGTCCCCGGGACAGGGGGCGGTGGAAACACCATATATTTT. Amino acids: CSVPGTGGGGNTIYF.